This entry features one TCR beta chain sequence. It was template switching that added a universal primer site, and there were unique molecular identifiers on the cDNA. One entry per CDR3 protein, called by TCRdb with MiXCR from the 5' RACE reads. The sample shows hundreds of thousands of distinct CDR3 sequences, approximately 18% of them seen only once. CDR3 length: 13 amino acids. In germline, CDR1 is DFQATT, CDR2 SNEGSKA (reference sequence). Trimming shortened V by 0 bases and J by 5 bases, and 9 bases separated the two germline ends. The data were taken from a study of identical twins. These same records also appear under a second study, on T cells expressing NK-cell markers. That investigation notes: No clear determination of HCMV specificity was made for expanded NKG2C+ T cell clones.

This sequence joins TRBV20-1 and TRBJ2-3; D unresolved. The sequence was collected from a woman in her late teens or twenties in good health. Sequenced: PBMCs. CDR3 nucleotides: TGCAGTGCTAGAGAAGACATCAAAGATACGCAGTATTTT. It translates to CSAREDIKDTQYF.